A selection of T cell receptor beta chains follows, all from one sample in a study of human T cells and chemical hapten exposure. TCRdb used MiXCR to reprocess the RACE reads, holding one entry per CDR3 protein. The top ten clones hold 9.1% of a sample with under 40,000 distinct CDR3 sequences, around 6.4% of them seen once. Specimen: whole blood, collected in connection with sensitization to the hapten diphenylcyclopropenone (DPC). The receptors come from a woman aged 25 to 39 with alopecia areata. Some clones in this sample may be carry-over from other donors' samples. CDR3s include the opening cysteine and the closing phenylalanine or tryptophan. The D gene is left open where the match is weak. Not every row has a clone size; where given, it reads once, few, many or a size class.

CDR3 DNA: TGTGCCAGCAGCCCCCGGGACAGATATAACTATGGCTACACCTTC
CDR3 protein: CASSPRDRYNYGYTF
D gene: TRBD1
clone size: few
J gene: TRBJ1-2
V gene: TRBV3-1

CDR3 DNA: TGTGCCAGCAGCTTTTCTAGCGTTGCTAACTATGGCTACACCTTC
CDR3 protein: CASSFSSVANYGYTF
D gene: -
clone size: many
J gene: TRBJ1-2
V gene: TRBV7-2

CDR3 DNA: TGTGCCAGCAGGCCGGGACTAAGTAACACCGGGGAGCTGTTTTTT
CDR3 protein: CASRPGLSNTGELFF
D gene: TRBD2
clone size: few
J gene: TRBJ2-2
V gene: TRBV7-3

CDR3 DNA: TGTGCCAGCAGCTTATTACACACAGATACGCAGTATTTT
CDR3 protein: CASSLLHTDTQYF
D gene: -
clone size: few
J gene: TRBJ2-3
V gene: TRBV7-2

CDR3 DNA: TGTGCCAGCAGGGGGGACAGGATCACCCACGAGCAGTACTTC
CDR3 protein: CASRGDRITHEQYF
D gene: TRBD1
clone size: many
J gene: TRBJ2-7
V gene: TRBV6-1

CDR3 DNA: TGCGCCAGCAGTTCAGGGGGCGCGGCGACTAATGAAAAACTGTTTTTT
CDR3 protein: CASSSGGAATNEKLFF
D gene: TRBD1
clone size: -
J gene: TRBJ1-4
V gene: TRBV5-1

CDR3 DNA: TGTGCCAGCAGTTATAAGAGCGGGGGCTTCACAGATACGCAGTATTTT
CDR3 protein: CASSYKSGGFTDTQYF
D gene: TRBD2
clone size: many
J gene: TRBJ2-3
V gene: TRBV6-2/TRBV6-3

CDR3 DNA: TGCGCCAGCAGCTTCCCCCAAGCGGGGGGGACCGGGGAGCTGTTTTTT
CDR3 protein: CASSFPQAGGTGELFF
D gene: TRBD2
clone size: -
J gene: TRBJ2-2
V gene: TRBV5-1

CDR3 DNA: TGTGCCAGCTCACCACAAGTCAGGGACACTGAAGCTTTCTTT
CDR3 protein: CASSPQVRDTEAFF
D gene: -
clone size: many
J gene: TRBJ1-1
V gene: TRBV18

CDR3 DNA: TGTGCCAGCAATTCCGGAGAGGGGCGCACTGAAGCTTTCTTT
CDR3 protein: CASNSGEGRTEAFF
D gene: -
clone size: few
J gene: TRBJ1-1
V gene: TRBV12-3/TRBV12-4

CDR3 DNA: TGTGCCAGTAGGATAGCAGGGATCATGAACACTGAAGCTTTCTTT
CDR3 protein: CASRIAGIMNTEAFF
D gene: -
clone size: many
J gene: TRBJ1-1
V gene: TRBV19

CDR3 DNA: TGTGCCAGCAGCCAAGTGTGGGGGGAGACCCAGTACTTC
CDR3 protein: CASSQVWGETQYF
D gene: -
clone size: few
J gene: TRBJ2-5
V gene: TRBV3-1

CDR3 DNA: TGTGCCAGCAGCTTGACGGCGAAGTCTGAAAAACTGTTTTTT
CDR3 protein: CASSLTAKSEKLFF
D gene: -
clone size: many
J gene: TRBJ1-4
V gene: TRBV7-2

CDR3 DNA: TGTGCCAGCAGAGGAGACACAAGCACAGATACGCAGTATTTT
CDR3 protein: CASRGDTSTDTQYF
D gene: -
clone size: -
J gene: TRBJ2-3
V gene: TRBV6-5

CDR3 DNA: TGTGCCAGCAGTTACAGGAGGGCGAACACCGGGGAGCTGTTTTTT
CDR3 protein: CASSYRRANTGELFF
D gene: -
clone size: few
J gene: TRBJ2-2
V gene: TRBV12-3/TRBV12-4

CDR3 DNA: TGTGCCAGCAGTTACTCGACGCTAGCGGGGGCCGCAGATACGCAGTATTTT
CDR3 protein: CASSYSTLAGAADTQYF
D gene: TRBD2
clone size: few
J gene: TRBJ2-3
V gene: TRBV6-2/TRBV6-3

CDR3 DNA: TGTGCCAGCAGTACCCCTGGACTAGCGGGGGCCATAGAGGCCTACAATGAGCAGTTCTTC
CDR3 protein: CASSTPGLAGAIEAYNEQFF
D gene: TRBD2
clone size: -
J gene: TRBJ2-1
V gene: TRBV6-5

CDR3 DNA: TGTGCCAGCAGCCAAGATCCAGGAACACCGCAGGGCTACACCTTC
CDR3 protein: CASSQDPGTPQGYTF
D gene: -
clone size: few
J gene: TRBJ1-2
V gene: TRBV3-1

CDR3 DNA: TGTGCCAGCAGGGCAGGCGCCGGCCCAGATACGCAGTATTTT
CDR3 protein: CASRAGAGPDTQYF
D gene: -
clone size: -
J gene: TRBJ2-3
V gene: TRBV6-1

CDR3 DNA: TGTGCCAGCAGCCCGACTAGCGGGGGGGGTGCAGATACGCAGTATTTT
CDR3 protein: CASSPTSGGGADTQYF
D gene: TRBD2
clone size: many
J gene: TRBJ2-3
V gene: TRBV7-3

CDR3 DNA: TGCAGCGTTGACAAGCGGGGTGCCTACAATGAGCAGTTCTTC
CDR3 protein: CSVDKRGAYNEQFF
D gene: TRBD2
clone size: few
J gene: TRBJ2-1
V gene: TRBV29-1

CDR3 DNA: TGCAGCGTAGGATTGGACAGGATGAACACTGAAGCTTTCTTT
CDR3 protein: CSVGLDRMNTEAFF
D gene: TRBD1
clone size: few
J gene: TRBJ1-1
V gene: TRBV29-1

CDR3 DNA: TGTGCCAGCAGTCCCCCCGGGGGGGTAGTAACCTTCTCTGGGGCCAACGTCCTGACTTTC
CDR3 protein: CASSPPGGVVTFSGANVLTF
D gene: TRBD2
clone size: few
J gene: TRBJ2-6
V gene: TRBV6-5

CDR3 DNA: TGTGCCAGCCGACTACGGGTCACAGATACGCAGTATTTT
CDR3 protein: CASRLRVTDTQYF
D gene: -
clone size: many
J gene: TRBJ2-3
V gene: TRBV7-9

CDR3 DNA: TGCAGCGTTTGGACAGGGAACACTGAAGCTTTCTTT
CDR3 protein: CSVWTGNTEAFF
D gene: TRBD1
clone size: -
J gene: TRBJ1-1
V gene: TRBV29-1

CDR3 DNA: TGTGCCACCAGTGTCCCTAGCGGGTTATACAATGAGCAGTTCTTC
CDR3 protein: CATSVPSGLYNEQFF
D gene: TRBD2
clone size: many
J gene: TRBJ2-1
V gene: TRBV24-1

CDR3 DNA: TGTGCCAGCAGTTTAGACTACAATGAGCAGTTCTTC
CDR3 protein: CASSLDYNEQFF
D gene: -
clone size: many
J gene: TRBJ2-1
V gene: TRBV28

CDR3 DNA: TGTGCCAGCAGCCATAGGACAGTTAATGAGCAGTTCTTC
CDR3 protein: CASSHRTVNEQFF
D gene: -
clone size: few
J gene: TRBJ2-1
V gene: TRBV13

CDR3 DNA: TGCGCCAGCGGAGCGCGGGGGCTCTCATACAATGAGCAGTTCTTC
CDR3 protein: CASGARGLSYNEQFF
D gene: -
clone size: many
J gene: TRBJ2-1
V gene: TRBV5-1

CDR3 DNA: TGTGCCAGCAGCTTACGGACAGCCCCTTACAATGAGCAGTTCTTC
CDR3 protein: CASSLRTAPYNEQFF
D gene: -
clone size: few
J gene: TRBJ2-1
V gene: TRBV7-2

CDR3 DNA: TGTGCCAGCTCACCAGAGGACCCAATCGCAGGGGGCCACTATGGCTACACCTTC
CDR3 protein: CASSPEDPIAGGHYGYTF
D gene: TRBD1
clone size: medium-sized
J gene: TRBJ1-2
V gene: TRBV18

CDR3 DNA: TGCAGCGCGGAAGACAGGACCCACGAGCAGTACTTC
CDR3 protein: CSAEDRTHEQYF
D gene: -
clone size: -
J gene: TRBJ2-7
V gene: TRBV29-1

CDR3 DNA: TGCGCCAGCAGCCCCCAGAGCGCCTTAGCCAAAAACATTCAGTACTTC
CDR3 protein: CASSPQSALAKNIQYF
D gene: -
clone size: few
J gene: TRBJ2-4
V gene: TRBV5-1

CDR3 DNA: TGTGCCAGTAGTTCTCGGACGGAGAACACTGAAGCTTTCTTT
CDR3 protein: CASSSRTENTEAFF
D gene: -
clone size: -
J gene: TRBJ1-1
V gene: TRBV19

CDR3 DNA: TGTGCCAGCAGTATTAGTTATGGGACCGCTCGGGGCGAGCAGTACTTC
CDR3 protein: CASSISYGTARGEQYF
D gene: -
clone size: many
J gene: TRBJ2-7
V gene: TRBV2

CDR3 DNA: TGTGCTAGTGGCCCCCGAGGGCCGAGCTCCTATAATTCACCCCTCCACTTT
CDR3 protein: CASGPRGPSSYNSPLHF
D gene: -
clone size: -
J gene: TRBJ1-6
V gene: TRBV12-5

CDR3 DNA: TGTGCCAGCAGTTACTTCCTGACAGGGGAGGCGACCGGGGAGCTGTTTTTT
CDR3 protein: CASSYFLTGEATGELFF
D gene: TRBD1
clone size: -
J gene: TRBJ2-2
V gene: TRBV6-2/TRBV6-3

CDR3 DNA: TGTGCCAGCAGTGAGCGAGGCCGGGAGACAACTAATGAAAAACTGTTTTTT
CDR3 protein: CASSERGRETTNEKLFF
D gene: -
clone size: many
J gene: TRBJ1-4
V gene: TRBV25-1

CDR3 DNA: TGTGCCAGCAGGTTGAGGGCGACTAGCGGGGGCCTCAGTTTC
CDR3 protein: CASRLRATSGGLSF
D gene: TRBD2
clone size: -
J gene: TRBJ2-7
V gene: TRBV12-3/TRBV12-4

CDR3 DNA: TGTGCCAGCAGTTACTCGGGGGGGCCTTCCGACGAGCAGTACTTC
CDR3 protein: CASSYSGGPSDEQYF
D gene: -
clone size: few
J gene: TRBJ2-7
V gene: TRBV6-5